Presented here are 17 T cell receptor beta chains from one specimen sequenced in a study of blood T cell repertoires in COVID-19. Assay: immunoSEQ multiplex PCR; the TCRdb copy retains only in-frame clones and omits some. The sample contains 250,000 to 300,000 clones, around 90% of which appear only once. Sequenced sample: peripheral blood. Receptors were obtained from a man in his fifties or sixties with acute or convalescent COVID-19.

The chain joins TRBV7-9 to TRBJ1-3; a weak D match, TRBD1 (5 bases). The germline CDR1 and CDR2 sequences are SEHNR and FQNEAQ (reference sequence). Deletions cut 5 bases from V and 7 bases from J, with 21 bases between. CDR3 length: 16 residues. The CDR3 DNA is TGTGCCAGCAGCCCTCCCCAAGGACACCCGCCGAACACCATATATTTT. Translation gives CASSPPQGHPPNTIYF.

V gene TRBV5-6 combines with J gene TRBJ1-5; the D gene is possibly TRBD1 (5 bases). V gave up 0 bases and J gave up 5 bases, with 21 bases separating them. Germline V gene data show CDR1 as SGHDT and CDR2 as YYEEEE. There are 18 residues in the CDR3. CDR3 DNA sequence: TGTGCCAGCAGCTTGGTGGGGGGTAGATTTTCGGGAGATCAGCCCCAGCATTTT. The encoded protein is CASSLVGGRFSGDQPQHF.

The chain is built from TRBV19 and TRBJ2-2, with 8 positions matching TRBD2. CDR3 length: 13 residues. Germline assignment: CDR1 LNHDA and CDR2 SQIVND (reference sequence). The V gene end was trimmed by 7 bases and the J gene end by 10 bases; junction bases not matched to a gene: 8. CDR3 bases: TGTGCCAGTAAGAGGCGCGGGGGGCCGGAGCTGTTTTTT. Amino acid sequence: CASKRRGGPELFF.

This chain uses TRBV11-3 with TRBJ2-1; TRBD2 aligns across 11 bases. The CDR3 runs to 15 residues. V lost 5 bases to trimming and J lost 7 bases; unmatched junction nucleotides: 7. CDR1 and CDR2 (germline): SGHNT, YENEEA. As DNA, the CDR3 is TGTGCCAGCAGCCCACTAGCGGGGGTCGGGAATGAGCAGTTCTTC. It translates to CASSPLAGVGNEQFF. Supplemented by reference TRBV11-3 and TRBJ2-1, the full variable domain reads EAGVVQSPRYKIIEKKQPVAFWCNPISGHNTLYWYLQNLGQGPELLIRYENEEAVDDSQLPKDRFSAERLKGVDSTLKIQPAELGDSAVYLCASSPLAGVGNEQFFGPGTRLTVL.

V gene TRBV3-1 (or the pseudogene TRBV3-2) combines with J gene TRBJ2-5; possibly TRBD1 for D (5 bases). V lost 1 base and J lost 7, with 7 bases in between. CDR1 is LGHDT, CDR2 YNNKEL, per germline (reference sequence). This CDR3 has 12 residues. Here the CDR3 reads CASSQGGTTQYF. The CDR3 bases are TGTGCCAGCAGCCAAGGGGGCACGACCCAGTACTTC.

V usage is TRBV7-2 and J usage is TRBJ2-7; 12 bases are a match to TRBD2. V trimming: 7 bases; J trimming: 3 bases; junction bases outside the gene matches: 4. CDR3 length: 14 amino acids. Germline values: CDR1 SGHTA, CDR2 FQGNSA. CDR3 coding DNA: TGTGCCAGCACCTTGACTAGCGGGGGCTACGAGCAGTACTTC. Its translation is CASTLTSGGYEQYF.

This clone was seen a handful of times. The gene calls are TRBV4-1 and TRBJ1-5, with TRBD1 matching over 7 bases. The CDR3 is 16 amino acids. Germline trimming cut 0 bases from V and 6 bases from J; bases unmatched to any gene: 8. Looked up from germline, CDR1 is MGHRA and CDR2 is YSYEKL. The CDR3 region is CASSQESVGGRQPQHF. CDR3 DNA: TGCGCCAGCAGCCAAGAGTCGGTAGGGGGCCGTCAGCCCCAGCATTTT.

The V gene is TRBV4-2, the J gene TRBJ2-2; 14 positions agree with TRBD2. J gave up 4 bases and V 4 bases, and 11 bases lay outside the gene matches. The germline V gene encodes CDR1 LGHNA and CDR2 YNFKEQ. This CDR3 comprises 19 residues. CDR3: CASSRGTSGGRVGTGELFF. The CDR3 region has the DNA TGTGCCAGCAGCCGAGGGACTAGCGGGGGCCGGGTGGGCACCGGGGAGCTGTTTTTT.

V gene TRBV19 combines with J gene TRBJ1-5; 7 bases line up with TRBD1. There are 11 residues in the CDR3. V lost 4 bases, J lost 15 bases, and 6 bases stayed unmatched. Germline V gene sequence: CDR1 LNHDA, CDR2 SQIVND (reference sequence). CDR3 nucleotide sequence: TGTGCCAGTAGTAGCGGGACAGAACCGCATTTT. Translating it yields CASSSGTEPHF.

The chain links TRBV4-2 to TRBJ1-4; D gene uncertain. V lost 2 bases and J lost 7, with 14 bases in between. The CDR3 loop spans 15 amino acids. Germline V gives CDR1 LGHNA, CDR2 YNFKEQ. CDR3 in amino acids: CASSQTWAGGEKLFF. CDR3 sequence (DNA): TGTGCCAGCAGCCAAACCTGGGCCGGAGGTGAAAAACTGTTTTTT.

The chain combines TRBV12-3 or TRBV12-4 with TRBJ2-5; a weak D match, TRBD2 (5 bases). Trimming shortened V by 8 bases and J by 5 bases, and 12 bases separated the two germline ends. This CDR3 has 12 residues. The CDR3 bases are TGTGCCAGCGGTGAACGCGGGGAGACCCAGTACTTC. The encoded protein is CASGERGETQYF.

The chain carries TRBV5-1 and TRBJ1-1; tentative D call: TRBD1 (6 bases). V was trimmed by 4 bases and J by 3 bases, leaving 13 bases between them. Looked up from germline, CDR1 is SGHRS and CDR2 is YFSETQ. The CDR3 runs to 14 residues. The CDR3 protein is CASSQDRPDTEAFF. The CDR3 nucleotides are TGCGCCAGCAGCCAGGACAGACCCGACACTGAAGCTTTCTTT. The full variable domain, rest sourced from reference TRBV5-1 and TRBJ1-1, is KAGVTQTPRYLIKTRGQQVTLSCSPISGHRSVSWYQQTPGQGLQFLFEYFSETQRNKGNFPGRFSGRQFSNSRSEMNVSTLELGDSALYLCASSQDRPDTEAFFGQGTRLTVV.

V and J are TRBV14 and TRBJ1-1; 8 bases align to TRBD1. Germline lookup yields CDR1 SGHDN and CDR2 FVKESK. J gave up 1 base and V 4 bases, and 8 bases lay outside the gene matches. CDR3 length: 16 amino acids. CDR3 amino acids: CASSPQRTGWNTEAFF. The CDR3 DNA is TGTGCCAGCAGCCCCCAGAGGACAGGGTGGAACACTGAAGCTTTCTTT.

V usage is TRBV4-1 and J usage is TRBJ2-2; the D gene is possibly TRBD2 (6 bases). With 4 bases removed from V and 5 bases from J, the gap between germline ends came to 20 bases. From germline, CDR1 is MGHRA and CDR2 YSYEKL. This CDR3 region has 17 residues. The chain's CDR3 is CASSPSPGREVTGELFF. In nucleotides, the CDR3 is TGCGCCAGCAGCCCCTCACCTGGCAGGGAGGTGACCGGGGAGCTGTTTTTT.

CDR3 amino acids: CASSLAGTGGGYTF. The CDR3 nucleotides are TGTGCCAGCAGCTTAGCCGGGACAGGGGGAGGCTACACCTTC. This chain joins TRBV7-3 and TRBJ1-2; 11 bases align to TRBD1. Germline values: CDR1 SGHTA, CDR2 FQGTGA. V trimming: 2 bases; J trimming: 8 bases; junction bases outside the gene matches: 4. The CDR3 runs to 14 residues.

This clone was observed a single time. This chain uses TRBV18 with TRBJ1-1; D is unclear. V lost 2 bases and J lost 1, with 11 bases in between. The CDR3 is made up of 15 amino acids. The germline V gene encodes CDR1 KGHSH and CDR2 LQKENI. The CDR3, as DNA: TGTGCCAGCTCACCAGGGAGGGTCCGGAACACTGAAGCTTTCTTT. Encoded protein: CASSPGRVRNTEAFF.

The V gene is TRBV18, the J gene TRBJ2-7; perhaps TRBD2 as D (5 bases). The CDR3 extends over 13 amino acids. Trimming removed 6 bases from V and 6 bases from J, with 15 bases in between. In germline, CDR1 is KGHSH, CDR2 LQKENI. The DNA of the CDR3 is TGTGCCAGCTCCCCGGGGTTCTCGGGCGAGCAGTACTTC. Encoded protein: CASSPGFSGEQYF. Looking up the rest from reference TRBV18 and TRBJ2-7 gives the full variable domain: NAGVMQNPRHLVRRRGQEARLRCSPMKGHSHVYWYRQLPEEGLKFMVYLQKENIIDESGMPKERFSAEFPKEGPSILRIQQVVRGDSAAYFCASSPGFSGEQYFGPGTRLTVT.